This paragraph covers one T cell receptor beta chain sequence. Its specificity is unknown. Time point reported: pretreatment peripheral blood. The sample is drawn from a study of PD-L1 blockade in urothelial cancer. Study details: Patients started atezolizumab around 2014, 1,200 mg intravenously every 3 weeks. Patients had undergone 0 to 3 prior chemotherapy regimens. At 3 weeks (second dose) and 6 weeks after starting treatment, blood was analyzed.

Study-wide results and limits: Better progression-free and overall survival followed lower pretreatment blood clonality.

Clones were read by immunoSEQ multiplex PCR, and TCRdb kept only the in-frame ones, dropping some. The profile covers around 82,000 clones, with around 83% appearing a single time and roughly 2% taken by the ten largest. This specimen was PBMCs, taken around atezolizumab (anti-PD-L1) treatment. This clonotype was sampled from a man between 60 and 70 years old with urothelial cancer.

CDR3 residues: CASRRGEETQYF. The DNA of the CDR3 is TGTGCCAGCAGACGGGGGGAAGAGACCCAGTACTTC. The V call is TRBV7-9, the J call TRBJ2-5, with 7 bases matching TRBD2. Per germline, CDR1 SEHNR and CDR2 FQNEAQ (reference sequence). The CDR3 has 12 amino acids. The ends lost 6 bases at V and 3 bases at J; junction bases unmatched: 1.